A selection of T cell receptor beta chains follows, all from one sample in a study of blood T cell repertoires in COVID-19. Produced via immunoSEQ multiplex PCR; TCRdb's table is partial and in-frame only. Of 150,000 to 200,000 clones listed, approximately 93% were seen once; the top ten hold roughly 2%. Sequences were obtained from peripheral blood. The receptors were sampled from a woman aged 55-75 years with COVID-19, enrolled during active disease. Each CDR3 is given with its conserved first and last residue. Each record gives: CDR3 length, J gene, D gene, clone size, V gene, CDR3 DNA, CDR3 protein. A D gene is named only where the DNA matches it firmly. The size of a clone is reported for some rows only, either as once, few or many, or as a class for expanded clones.

13	TRBJ2-7	TRBD2	NA	TRBV7-9	TGTGCCAGCAGCTCTAGCGGGGGTCTCGAGCAGTACTTC	CASSSSGGLEQYF
13	TRBJ1-2	TRBD1	NA	TRBV6-1	TGTGCCAGCAGTGAGGGACAGTCCTATGGCTACACCTTC	CASSEGQSYGYTF
12	TRBJ1-1	NA	NA	TRBV18	TGTGCCAGCTCGCCGGGAAGGACTGAAGCTTTCTTT	CASSPGRTEAFF
15	TRBJ2-3	NA	once	TRBV5-1	TGCGCCAGCAGCTACGACCCCAGGAGCACAGATACGCAGTATTTT	CASSYDPRSTDTQYF
14	TRBJ2-7	TRBD1	NA	TRBV7-9	TGTGCCAGCAGTCCGGGACAGGGATTCTACGAGCAGTACTTC	CASSPGQGFYEQYF
15	TRBJ1-1	NA	NA	TRBV7-3	TGTGCCAGCAGCTTAGTCGGCGCAGGTAACACTGAAGCTTTCTTT	CASSLVGAGNTEAFF
13	TRBJ1-1	NA	NA	TRBV6-1	TGTGCCAGCAGTGAATCTAGTTGGAGGGAAGCTTTCTTT	CASSESSWREAFF
15	TRBJ2-3	NA	NA	TRBV4-3	TGCGCCAGCAGCCACGAGGGCTTGAGCACAGATACGCAGTATTTT	CASSHEGLSTDTQYF
17	TRBJ1-1	TRBD1	NA	TRBV5-1	TGCGCCAGCAGCTCCGACAGGGGGGGCCCCTTGAACACTGAAGCTTTCTTT	CASSSDRGGPLNTEAFF
13	TRBJ1-1	NA	few	TRBV7-9	TGTGCCAGCAGCCCCGTACGCCGGTCTGAAGCTTTCTTT	CASSPVRRSEAFF
14	TRBJ1-4	NA	NA	TRBV27	TGTGCCAGCAGATACACAGCAACTAATGAAAAACTGTTTTTT	CASRYTATNEKLFF
15	TRBJ1-5	TRBD1	NA	TRBV5-8	TGTGCCAGCAGCTTGGGGACAGGGATCAATCAGCCCCAGCATTTT	CASSLGTGINQPQHF
19	TRBJ2-6	TRBD1	NA	TRBV7-7	TGTGCTAGCAGCCCCGGACAGGGTCAGCATGTTTCTGGGGCCAACGTCCTGACTTTC	CASSPGQGQHVSGANVLTF
16	TRBJ1-2	NA	NA	TRBV7-8	TGTGCCAGCAGCTTAGGGTACCAGGGGCGGATTTATGGCTACACCTTC	CASSLGYQGRIYGYTF
14	TRBJ2-7	TRBD2	NA	TRBV10-3	TGTGCCATCAGTTTAAGCGGGGGAGACTACGAGCAGTACTTC	CAISLSGGDYEQYF
14	TRBJ1-1	TRBD1	NA	TRBV7-3	TGTGCCAGCAGCCAAGGGACAGGGTCCACTGAAGCTTTCTTT	CASSQGTGSTEAFF
14	TRBJ1-1	TRBD1	NA	TRBV27	TGTGCCAGCAGTACAGGGGCAGGGTACACTGAAGCTTTCTTT	CASSTGAGYTEAFF
15	TRBJ2-1	TRBD1	once	TRBV5-5	TGTGCCAGCAGCTTCATAGGGGGCAATTACAATGAGCAGTTCTTC	CASSFIGGNYNEQFF
17	TRBJ1-5	TRBD1	NA	TRBV6-2/TRBV6-3	TGTGCCAGCAGTTATGATCCGCGGACAGGGTTCAATCAGCCCCAGCATTTT	CASSYDPRTGFNQPQHF
14	TRBJ1-1	NA	NA	TRBV5-1	TGCGCCAGCTACGAACAGGGAGCGGACACTGAAGCTTTCTTT	CASYEQGADTEAFF
15	TRBJ2-1	NA	NA	TRBV27	TGTGCCAGCAGTGTACTCCCAACGGGGTACAATGAGCAGTTCTTC	CASSVLPTGYNEQFF
16	TRBJ2-2	TRBD1	NA	TRBV4-3	TGCGCCAGCAGCCAAGATCTCACAGGGGCTGGCGGGGAGCTGTTTTTT	CASSQDLTGAGGELFF
14	TRBJ1-5	NA	once	TRBV6-4	TGTGCCAGCAGTGGGGTACAGGGCTGTCAGCCCCAGCATTTT	CASSGVQGCQPQHF
16	TRBJ1-5	NA	NA	TRBV19	TGTGCCAGTACCCTACTGGACAGACGCCGCGACCAGCCCCAGCATTTT	CASTLLDRRRDQPQHF
17	TRBJ1-1	NA	NA	TRBV19	TGTGCCAGTAGTATAACTCCCATCAGGTTAATGAACACTGAAGCTTTCTTT	CASSITPIRLMNTEAFF
13	TRBJ2-7	NA	few	TRBV7-9	TGTGCCAGCAGCTTAGACGCAGGGGACGAGCAGTACTTC	CASSLDAGDEQYF
16	TRBJ1-6	NA	NA	TRBV7-2	TGTGCCAGCAGCTTAGCGGGGACTGTCAGTAATTCACCCCTCCACTTT	CASSLAGTVSNSPLHF
14	TRBJ1-2	NA	NA	TRBV5-4	TGTGCCAGCAGCTTCTTCGGGGGAAACTATGGCTACACCTTC	CASSFFGGNYGYTF
15	TRBJ1-6	TRBD1	once	TRBV4-2	TGTGCCAGCAGCCAAGAGTTACAGGGGAATTCACCCCTCCACTTT	CASSQELQGNSPLHF
13	TRBJ1-6	NA	NA	TRBV5-1	TGCGCCAGCAGCTTGCAGACGGGGTCACCCCTCCACTTT	CASSLQTGSPLHF
15	TRBJ2-6	NA	NA	TRBV5-1	TGCGCCAGCAGCTTGAGACTCTCTGGGGCCAACGTCCTGACTTTC	CASSLRLSGANVLTF
14	TRBJ2-7	NA	NA	TRBV5-4	TGTGCCAGCAGCTTGGATCAGGTGAGCTACGAGCAGTACTTC	CASSLDQVSYEQYF
14	TRBJ1-5	NA	NA	TRBV27	TGTGCCAGCAGTTTAGTGTATAGCAATCAGCCCCAGCATTTT	CASSLVYSNQPQHF
14	TRBJ1-2	NA	NA	TRBV6-6	TGTGCCAGCAGCCCCTCCGGGGGGACCTATGGCTACACCTTC	CASSPSGGTYGYTF
14	TRBJ1-1	NA	NA	TRBV3-1/TRBV3-2	TGTGCCAGCAGCCGTACAGGATCTAACACTGAAGCTTTCTTT	CASSRTGSNTEAFF
14	TRBJ1-1	NA	NA	TRBV19	TGTGCCAGCTCTGACAGGTCGCGGTGGACTGAAGCTTTCTTT	CASSDRSRWTEAFF
13	TRBJ1-5	TRBD1	NA	TRBV6-5	TGTGCCAGCAGCCGGACAGGTAATCAGCCCCAGCATTTT	CASSRTGNQPQHF
16	TRBJ1-6	NA	NA	TRBV5-6	TGTGCCAGCAGCTTGTTTGGGAGCTCCTATAATTCACCCCTCCACTTT	CASSLFGSSYNSPLHF
15	TRBJ1-1	TRBD1	NA	TRBV3-1/TRBV3-2	TGTGCCAGCAGCCAAGATGGGACAGGGGGAACTGAAGCTTTCTTT	CASSQDGTGGTEAFF
14	TRBJ2-1	NA	NA	TRBV3-1/TRBV3-2	TGTGCCAGCAGCCAAGGGTTGGCTGGTGCAGAGCAGTTCTTC	CASSQGLAGAEQFF
16	TRBJ2-3	NA	NA	TRBV11-1	TGTGCCAGCAGCTGGCAGGGATCATCTAGCACAGATACGCAGTATTTT	CASSWQGSSSTDTQYF
14	TRBJ1-6	TRBD1	once	TRBV7-9	TGTGCCAGCAGCTCCGGGACAGGGAATTCACCCCTCCACTTT	CASSSGTGNSPLHF
14	TRBJ1-1	NA	NA	TRBV7-9	TGTGCCAGCAGCCCGAGGACAGCCAGCGGGGTGGCTTTCTTT	CASSPRTASGVAFF
12	TRBJ1-1	NA	NA	TRBV19	TGTGCCAGCCACCAGTGGAACACTGAAGCTTTCTTT	CASHQWNTEAFF
14	TRBJ2-1	TRBD2	NA	TRBV29-1	TGCAGCGTCTCAGCGGGGGGGCGTTACAATGAGCAGTTCTTC	CSVSAGGRYNEQFF
14	TRBJ2-7	TRBD1	NA	TRBV14	TGTGCCAGCAGCTTCGGGACAGGGGACTACGAGCAGTACTTC	CASSFGTGDYEQYF
18	TRBJ2-5	NA	once	TRBV7-9	TGTGCCAGCAGCTTAAAGCTCTCCGTGGGGGGGCCAGGCGCGACCCAGTACTTC	CASSLKLSVGGPGATQYF